This T cell receptor beta chain was found in a study of shared clonotypes between healthy human individuals. General study results and limits: Investigators expected sequencing depth to affect clonotype sharing among donors. Naive CD4 clonotypes overlapped across several donors at around 4.7%.

Samples underwent the assay at deep level. Replicate PCRs from sorted subsets contained about 0.2 ug DNA, which is 29,000 or so T cell genomes. Clones were read by immunoSEQ multiplex PCR, and TCRdb kept only the in-frame ones, dropping some. This table holds around 700,000 clones, about 92% found once. In the case of this clone: What it binds is unknown.

CD8 cells regarded as naive lacked CD45RO, were positively chosen for CCR7, and omitted terminally differentiated effector memory CD45RA+ cells. Trimming removed 10 bases from V and 2 bases from J; junction bases left unmatched: 4. Germline CDR1 and CDR2: MNHEY and SMNVEV (reference sequence). The CDR3 contains 14 residues. Sequencing was done on a sample of naive CD8+ T cells sorted from blood. J is TRBJ2-1 and V is TRBV27; 11 bases agree with TRBD2. The sequence was collected from a man aged 30-40 years in good health. In nucleotides, the CDR3 is TGTGCCACCCTAGCGGGAGGAGCCTACAATGAGCAGTTCTTC. This sequence encodes CATLAGGAYNEQFF.